This is a list of T cell receptor beta chains from one sample in a study of blood T cell repertoires in COVID-19. The protocol was immunoSEQ multiplex PCR, while the TCRdb copy is restricted to in-frame clones and leaves out a portion. The profile covers about 140,000 clones, with roughly 90% appearing a single time and roughly a tenth taken by the ten largest. Sequenced: peripheral blood. The receptors shown here come from a man aged 50 to 60 with active or convalescent COVID-19. The CDR3 runs from the conserved cysteine through the conserved F or W. D genes are given only for firm matches. Not all rows give a size; the values are once, few, many and, for expanded clones, a class.

clone_size	v_call	j_call	d_call	cdr3_aa	cdr3_nt
-	TRBV12-3/TRBV12-4	TRBJ2-3	-	CASSFGGPRYF	TGTGCCAGCAGTTTCGGCGGGCCTCGGTATTTT
-	TRBV7-3	TRBJ2-2	TRBD2	CASSRTSGNTGELFF	TGTGCCAGCAGTAGGACTAGCGGGAACACCGGGGAGCTGTTTTTT
-	TRBV30	TRBJ2-4	-	CAWSTRGSAKNIQYF	TGTGCCTGGAGCACCCGCGGGTCCGCCAAAAACATTCAGTACTTC
once	TRBV10-1	TRBJ1-1	-	CATLTTGAFF	TGCGCCACCCTAACCACTGGAGCTTTCTTT
medium-sized	TRBV7-8	TRBJ1-6	-	CASSSGQLNSPLHF	TGTGCCAGCAGCTCTGGACAGCTTAATTCACCCCTCCACTTT
-	TRBV28	TRBJ2-5	-	CASNPPGVSLMKTQYF	TGTGCCAGCAACCCACCGGGGGTATCCCTAATGAAGACCCAGTACTTC
few	TRBV19	TRBJ2-6	TRBD1	CASLGGDRILSGANVLTF	TGTGCCAGCTTGGGTGGGGACAGGATTCTCTCTGGGGCCAACGTCCTGACTTTC
-	TRBV4-2	TRBJ1-5	TRBD1	CASSPAGQGDQPQHF	TGTGCCAGCAGCCCTGCGGGACAGGGGGATCAGCCCCAGCATTTT
-	TRBV28	TRBJ1-5	-	CASSLRGGSNQPQHF	TGTGCCAGCAGCCTCCGAGGGGGTAGCAATCAGCCCCAGCATTTT
-	TRBV7-6	TRBJ2-1	TRBD2	CASSPLAGDLHEQFF	TGTGCCAGCAGCCCTCTAGCGGGAGACCTCCATGAGCAGTTCTTC
-	TRBV11-1	TRBJ2-7	-	CASSLYWGSSYEQYF	TGTGCCAGCAGCTTATATTGGGGCAGCTCCTACGAGCAGTACTTC
many	TRBV27	TRBJ1-2	-	CASSSGSGYTF	TGTGCCAGCAGTTCCGGGAGTGGCTACACCTTC
-	TRBV28	TRBJ1-5	-	CASSQVLAPSSHF	TGTGCCAGCAGTCAGGTCCTCGCGCCTTCGTCGCATTTT
once	TRBV28	TRBJ1-2	-	CASSLWDTSNYGYTF	TGTGCCAGCAGTTTATGGGACACCTCTAACTATGGCTACACCTTC
-	TRBV18	TRBJ2-1	TRBD2	CASSPGLAGGSSSYNEQFF	TGTGCCAGCTCACCCGGACTAGCGGGAGGGTCAAGCTCCTACAATGAGCAGTTCTTC
-	TRBV10-1	TRBJ2-2	-	CASRATSGAGELFF	TGCGCCAGCAGGGCGACTAGTGGGGCCGGGGAGCTGTTTTTT
-	TRBV6-5	TRBJ2-2	TRBD1	CASSYRGPRNGELFF	TGTGCCAGCAGCTACAGGGGGCCGAGGAACGGGGAGCTGTTTTTT
-	TRBV13	TRBJ2-7	TRBD1	CASSSRNRDRGYEQYF	TGTGCCAGCAGCTCACGGAACCGGGACAGGGGCTACGAGCAGTACTTC
-	TRBV6-4	TRBJ2-1	TRBD1	CASSHRTGGYNEQFF	TGTGCCAGCAGTCATAGGACAGGGGGCTACAATGAGCAGTTCTTC
once	TRBV6-5	TRBJ2-5	TRBD1	CASRQGFGETQYF	TGTGCCAGCAGACAGGGGTTTGGGGAGACCCAGTACTTC
-	TRBV19	TRBJ1-2	TRBD1	CASSTRTGRGGYTF	TGTGCCAGTAGTACCCGGACAGGGAGAGGCGGCTACACCTTC
-	TRBV5-4	TRBJ2-1	-	CASSSFRRSDNEQFF	TGTGCCAGCAGCTCCTTTCGACGGAGCGACAATGAGCAGTTCTTC
-	TRBV11-1	TRBJ1-4	-	CASSRGIGTNEKLFF	TGTGCCAGCAGCCGGGGGATCGGTACTAATGAAAAACTGTTTTTT
-	TRBV6-2/TRBV6-3	TRBJ2-5	-	CASSSEGAGGETQYF	TGTGCCAGCAGTTCGGAGGGGGCGGGAGGAGAGACCCAGTACTTC
-	TRBV27	TRBJ2-7	TRBD1	CASSLGQGAYEQYF	TGTGCCAGCAGTTTAGGACAGGGGGCCTACGAGCAGTACTTC
-	TRBV27	TRBJ2-1	TRBD1	CASSSRDRGLDNEQFF	TGTGCCAGCAGTTCCCGGGACAGGGGATTAGACAATGAGCAGTTCTTC
-	TRBV6-5	TRBJ1-2	-	CASRRANYGYTF	TGTGCCAGCAGGAGGGCTAACTATGGCTACACCTTC
once	TRBV6-5	TRBJ1-6	TRBD1	CASSYATGGSSPLHF	TGTGCCAGCAGTTACGCTACAGGGGGCAGCTCACCCCTCCACTTT
-	TRBV4-2	TRBJ2-2	TRBD1	CASSQDTRGHTGELFF	TGTGCCAGCAGCCAAGATACCAGGGGGCACACCGGGGAGCTGTTTTTT
-	TRBV4-1	TRBJ1-4	-	CASSQDRPGIATNEKLFF	TGCGCCAGCAGCCAAGATCGGCCAGGGATCGCAACTAATGAAAAACTGTTTTTT
-	TRBV10-1	TRBJ1-1	-	CASSESGKQDTEAFF	TGCGCCAGCAGTGAGTCTGGTAAGCAGGACACTGAAGCTTTCTTT
once	TRBV19	TRBJ1-1	TRBD1	CASSPWTGRGTEAFF	TGTGCCAGTAGTCCCTGGACAGGGCGGGGGACTGAAGCTTTCTTT
once	TRBV28	TRBJ2-7	TRBD1	CASGGTGSHEQYF	TGTGCCAGCGGTGGGACAGGGAGCCACGAGCAGTACTTC
-	TRBV4-1	TRBJ2-4	-	CASSLRGVAKNIQYF	TGCGCCAGCAGTCTGCGAGGAGTAGCCAAAAACATTCAGTACTTC
-	TRBV5-1	TRBJ2-5	-	CASRETGIEETQYF	TGCGCCAGCAGAGAAACAGGGATAGAAGAGACCCAGTACTTC
-	TRBV10-3	TRBJ2-7	TRBD2	CAIRPGTSGRIPYEQYF	TGTGCCATCAGACCCGGGACTAGCGGGAGAATTCCTTACGAGCAGTACTTC
-	TRBV7-8	TRBJ1-6	-	CASSNRVPGNSPLHF	TGTGCCAGCAGCAACCGGGTCCCCGGTAATTCACCCCTCCACTTT
-	TRBV28	TRBJ2-7	TRBD1	CASSLEGQGVYEQYF	TGTGCCAGCAGTTTAGAGGGACAGGGGGTTTACGAGCAGTACTTC
-	TRBV9	TRBJ2-1	-	CASSVDPHGREGNEQFF	TGTGCCAGCAGCGTAGATCCCCACGGACGAGAGGGCAATGAGCAGTTCTTC
-	TRBV2	TRBJ2-7	TRBD2	CASKGGDYEQYF	TGTGCCAGCAAGGGAGGGGACTACGAGCAGTACTTC
-	TRBV6-5	TRBJ1-1	-	CASWAAGNTEAFF	TGTGCCAGCTGGGCAGCGGGGAACACTGAAGCTTTCTTT
-	TRBV18	TRBJ2-5	-	CASSPPGGPETQYF	TGTGCCAGCTCACCACCCGGAGGGCCAGAGACCCAGTACTTC
-	TRBV12-2	TRBJ2-7	-	CASRFGLAGGTYEQYF	TGTGCAAGTCGCTTCGGACTAGCGGGAGGAACCTACGAGCAGTACTTC
-	TRBV2	TRBJ2-2	TRBD1	CASSLEDRATTGELFF	TGTGCCAGCTCCCTTGAGGACAGGGCGACCACCGGGGAGCTGTTTTTT
-	TRBV5-6	TRBJ2-1	-	CASSLFLRARGVEQFF	TGTGCCAGCAGCTTGTTTCTCAGGGCGCGGGGCGTTGAGCAGTTCTTC
-	TRBV15	TRBJ2-7	-	CATSRQGSYEQYF	TGTGCCACCAGCAGACAGGGATCATACGAGCAGTACTTC
-	TRBV7-2	TRBJ2-3	-	CASSFPWEVYVTDTQYF	TGTGCCAGCAGCTTTCCCTGGGAGGTGTATGTCACAGATACGCAGTATTTT
once	TRBV20-1	TRBJ1-4	TRBD1	CSASGGQVNEKLFF	TGCAGTGCTAGTGGGGGACAGGTTAATGAAAAACTGTTTTTT
once	TRBV2	TRBJ1-5	-	CASSARGSNQPQHF	TGTGCCAGCAGTGCCCGGGGTAGCAATCAGCCCCAGCATTTT
-	TRBV5-5	TRBJ2-1	TRBD2	CASSMAPSGRAYNEQFF	TGTGCCAGCAGTATGGCTCCTAGCGGGAGGGCCTACAATGAGCAGTTCTTC
few	TRBV20-1	TRBJ1-5	TRBD1	CSASSGGGNQPQHF	TGCAGTGCTAGTTCAGGGGGCGGCAATCAGCCCCAGCATTTT
-	TRBV5-4	TRBJ2-3	TRBD2	CASSLKRLAGVGTDTQYF	TGTGCCAGCAGCTTGAAACGTCTAGCGGGTGTGGGGACAGATACGCAGTATTTT
few	TRBV5-1	TRBJ2-1	-	CASSLLATYNEQFF	TGCGCCAGCAGCCTACTAGCTACCTACAATGAGCAGTTCTTC
-	TRBV24-1	TRBJ2-5	-	CATSDSLGAGKETQYF	TGTGCCACCAGTGATTCCCTTGGTGCGGGGAAAGAGACCCAGTACTTC
-	TRBV7-9	TRBJ2-6	-	CASRPYHPSGANVLTF	TGTGCCAGCAGACCCTACCATCCCTCTGGGGCCAACGTCCTGACTTTC
few	TRBV24-1	TRBJ2-7	TRBD1	CATSANDRAYEQYF	TGTGCCACCAGTGCTAACGACAGGGCCTACGAGCAGTACTTC
-	TRBV2	TRBJ2-2	-	CASTPVGDPGELFF	TGTGCCAGCACCCCGGTGGGAGATCCCGGGGAGCTGTTTTTT
-	TRBV4-2	TRBJ2-7	TRBD2	CASSPEAGGSSYEQYF	TGTGCCAGCAGCCCGGAGGCGGGAGGGAGCTCCTACGAGCAGTACTTC
-	TRBV10-3	TRBJ2-7	-	CAISPLGYEQYF	TGTGCCATCAGCCCTCTAGGCTACGAGCAGTACTTC
once	TRBV18	TRBJ2-3	-	CASSPAGAIVLMGDTQYF	TGTGCCAGCTCACCAGCAGGGGCGATAGTCCTTATGGGAGATACGCAGTATTTT